This T cell receptor (beta chain) was found in a study of technical replicates of blood from a handful of donors. The CDR3 length is 15 residues. The V end lost 4 bases, the J end lost 3 bases, and 15 bases lay between the germline ends. Germline assignment: CDR1 LGHNA and CDR2 YSLEER. Produced via immunoSEQ multiplex PCR; TCRdb's table is partial and in-frame only. The table has under 85,000 clones, roughly 93% seen once. This TCR derives from a human donor in good health. Sequencing was carried out using T cells isolated from PBMCs. This chain links TRBV4-3 with TRBJ2-5, with D possibly being TRBD2 (6 bases). CDR3 in DNA: TGCGCCAGCAGCCCCTACCCCGGGGAGGAAGAGACCCAGTACTTC. As protein: CASSPYPGEEETQYF.